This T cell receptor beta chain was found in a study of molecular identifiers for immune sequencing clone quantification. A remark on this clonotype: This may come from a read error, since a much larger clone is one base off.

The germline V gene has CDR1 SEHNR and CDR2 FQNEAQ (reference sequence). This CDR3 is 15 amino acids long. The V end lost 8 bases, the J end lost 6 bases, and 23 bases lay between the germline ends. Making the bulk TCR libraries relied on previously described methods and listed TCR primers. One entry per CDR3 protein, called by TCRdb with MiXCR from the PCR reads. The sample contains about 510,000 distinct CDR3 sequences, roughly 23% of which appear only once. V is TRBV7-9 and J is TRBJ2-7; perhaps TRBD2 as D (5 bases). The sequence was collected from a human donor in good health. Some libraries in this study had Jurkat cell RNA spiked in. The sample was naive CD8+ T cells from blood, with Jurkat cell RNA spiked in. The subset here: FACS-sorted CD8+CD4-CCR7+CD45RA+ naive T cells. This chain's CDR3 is CASGPVEPTTCEQYF. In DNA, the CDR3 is TGTGCCAGCGGGCCGGTGGAACCGACTACCTGCGAGCAGTACTTC.